This T cell receptor (beta chain) appears in the sequencing data of a study of a mutant IDH1 vaccine in newly diagnosed glioma. Study overall: Treated patients comprised about 60% males and approximately 38% females, mean age roughly 40 years. Study conclusions and caveats: In 80% to 95% of patients, immune responses induced by the vaccine occurred.

As to time point: week 11, during vaccination. What each vaccine dose contained was 300 ug of mutant IDH1 20-mer peptide, accompanied by topical imiquimod. Those who donated had recent WHO grade 3 or 4 IDH1-mutant, ATRX-lost astrocytomas. In germline, CDR1 is MNHNS, CDR2 SASEGT. V lost 2 bases, J lost 1 base, and 9 bases lay in between. The length of the CDR3 is 15 residues. Clones were sequenced by immunoSEQ multiplex PCR, and TCRdb holds only the in-frame ones, with some missing. The sample contains roughly 60,000 clones, less than 85% of which appear only once. A single count supports this clone. Its target is unknown.

This receptor was identified in a man between 25 and 39 years old with glioma. This material consisted of PBMCs, taken from a glioma patient whose treatment included an IDH1 peptide vaccine. The V call is TRBV6-1, the J call TRBJ1-3; no reliable D call. The CDR3 spells CASSEYWESGNTIYF. CDR3 nucleotide sequence: TGTGCCAGCAGTGAATATTGGGAATCTGGAAACACCATATATTTT.